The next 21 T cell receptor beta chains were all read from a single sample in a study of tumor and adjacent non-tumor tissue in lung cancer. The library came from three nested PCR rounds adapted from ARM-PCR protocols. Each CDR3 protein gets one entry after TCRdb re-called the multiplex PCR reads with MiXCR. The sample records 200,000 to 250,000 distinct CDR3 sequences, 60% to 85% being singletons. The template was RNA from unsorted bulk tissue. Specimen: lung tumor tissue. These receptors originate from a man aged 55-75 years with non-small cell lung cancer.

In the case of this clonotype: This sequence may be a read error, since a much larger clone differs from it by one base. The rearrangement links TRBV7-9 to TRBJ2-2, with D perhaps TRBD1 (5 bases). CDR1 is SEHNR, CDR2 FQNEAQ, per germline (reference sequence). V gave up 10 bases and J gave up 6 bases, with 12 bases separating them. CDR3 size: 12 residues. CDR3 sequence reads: CATRQFSGELFF. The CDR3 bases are TGTGCCACCAGACAGTTTTCCGGGGAGCTGTTTTTT.

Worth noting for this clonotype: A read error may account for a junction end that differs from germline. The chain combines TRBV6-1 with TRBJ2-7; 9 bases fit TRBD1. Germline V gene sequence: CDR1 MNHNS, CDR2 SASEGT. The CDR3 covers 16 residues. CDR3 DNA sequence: TGTGCCTGCAGTGAAGCTTCCGGGACAGGGTCCTCCGAGCAGTACTTC. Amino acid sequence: CACSEASGTGSSEQYF.

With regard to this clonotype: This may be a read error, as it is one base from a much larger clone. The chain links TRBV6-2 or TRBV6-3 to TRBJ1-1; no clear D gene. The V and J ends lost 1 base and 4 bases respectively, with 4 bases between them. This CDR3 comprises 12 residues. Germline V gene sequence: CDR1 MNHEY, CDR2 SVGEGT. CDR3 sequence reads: CASSYLITEAFF. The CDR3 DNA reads TGTGCCAGCAGTTACTTGATCACTGAAGCTTTCTTT.

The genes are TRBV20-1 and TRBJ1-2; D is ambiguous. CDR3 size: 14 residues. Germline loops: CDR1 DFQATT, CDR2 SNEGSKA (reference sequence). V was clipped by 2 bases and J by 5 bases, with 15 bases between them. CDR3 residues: CSARPTVSYYGYTF. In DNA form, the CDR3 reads TGCAGTGCTAGACCGACGGTGTCCTATTATGGCTACACCTTC.

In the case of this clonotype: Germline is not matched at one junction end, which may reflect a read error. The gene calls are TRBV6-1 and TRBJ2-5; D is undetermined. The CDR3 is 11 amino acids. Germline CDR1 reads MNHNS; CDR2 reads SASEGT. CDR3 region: CPSISPETQYF. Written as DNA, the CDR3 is TGTCCCAGCATAAGTCCCGAGACACAGTACTTC.

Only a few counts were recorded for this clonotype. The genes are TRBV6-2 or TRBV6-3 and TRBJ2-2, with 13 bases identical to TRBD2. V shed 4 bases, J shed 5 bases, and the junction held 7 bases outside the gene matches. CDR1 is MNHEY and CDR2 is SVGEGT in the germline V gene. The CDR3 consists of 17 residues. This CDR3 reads CASSSRTSGRRTGELFF. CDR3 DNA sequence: TGTGCCAGCAGTTCCCGGACTAGCGGGAGAAGGACCGGGGAGCTGTTTTTT.

The CDR3 DNA follows: TGCAGTGCTAGAGTTGGGGGTACCATCCAAGAGACCCAGTACTTC. It translates to CSARVGGTIQETQYF. The chain joins TRBV20-1 to TRBJ2-5; TRBD1 or TRBD2 may be the D gene (5 bases each). The length of the CDR3 is 15 residues. The germline V and J ends were trimmed by 1 base and 1 base, with 13 bases remaining between them. The V gene's germline CDR1 is DFQATT and CDR2 SNEGSKA (reference sequence).

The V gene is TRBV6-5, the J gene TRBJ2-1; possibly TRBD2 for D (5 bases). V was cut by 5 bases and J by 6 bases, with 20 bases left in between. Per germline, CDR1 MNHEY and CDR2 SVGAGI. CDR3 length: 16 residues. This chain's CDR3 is CASSEFSEAVSNEQFF. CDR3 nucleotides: TGTGCCAGCAGTGAATTTTCGGAGGCCGTATCCAATGAGCAGTTCTTC.

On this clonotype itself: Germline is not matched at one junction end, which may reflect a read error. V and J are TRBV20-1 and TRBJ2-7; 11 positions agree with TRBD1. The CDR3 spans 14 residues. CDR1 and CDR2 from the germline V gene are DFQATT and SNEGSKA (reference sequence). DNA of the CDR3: TGTAGTGCTTATCCCGGGACAGGGGGGCACGAGCAATACTTC. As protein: CSAYPGTGGHEQYF.

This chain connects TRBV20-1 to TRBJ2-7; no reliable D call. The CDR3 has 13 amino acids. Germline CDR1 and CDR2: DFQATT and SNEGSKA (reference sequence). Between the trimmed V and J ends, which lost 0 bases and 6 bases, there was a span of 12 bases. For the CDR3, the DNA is TGCAGTGCTAGAGACCCTCTGGGCTTCGAGCAGTACTTC. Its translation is CSARDPLGFEQYF.

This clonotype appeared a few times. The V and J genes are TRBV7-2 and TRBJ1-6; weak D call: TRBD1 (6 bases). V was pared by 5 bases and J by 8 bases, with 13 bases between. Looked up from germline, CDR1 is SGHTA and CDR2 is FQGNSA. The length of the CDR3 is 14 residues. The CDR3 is CASSAQPGDSPLHF. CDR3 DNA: TGTGCCAGCAGCGCCCAACCAGGGGATTCACCCCTCCACTTT.

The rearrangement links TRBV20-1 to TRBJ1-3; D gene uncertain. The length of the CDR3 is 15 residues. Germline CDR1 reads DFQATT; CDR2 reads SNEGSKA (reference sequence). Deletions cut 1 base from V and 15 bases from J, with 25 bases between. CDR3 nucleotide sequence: TGCAGTGCTAGAGGGGTTGCCGGCTCTGGAAACATCACATATTTT. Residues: CSARGVAGSGNITYF.

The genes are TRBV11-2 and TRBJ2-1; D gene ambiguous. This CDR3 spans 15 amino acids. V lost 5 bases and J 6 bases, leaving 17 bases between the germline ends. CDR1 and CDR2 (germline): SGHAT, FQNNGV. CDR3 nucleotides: TGTGCCAGCAGCCTCTCTAGTGTGGGCTCCAATGAGCAGTTCTTC. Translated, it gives CASSLSSVGSNEQFF. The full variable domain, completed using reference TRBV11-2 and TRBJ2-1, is EAGVAQSPRYKIIEKRQSVAFWCNPISGHATLYWYQQILGQGPKLLIQFQNNGVVDDSQLPKDRFSAERLKGVDSTLKIQPAKLEDSAVYLCASSLSSVGSNEQFFGPGTRLTVL.

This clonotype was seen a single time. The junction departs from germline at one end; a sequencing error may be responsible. The CDR3 DNA reads TGCGCCTGCAGCCAATCATCCAGTTCCACCCCCTCGGGTGGCTACACCTTC. Protein sequence: CACSQSSSSTPSGGYTF. The V and J genes are TRBV4-1 and TRBJ1-2, with D unclear. The CDR3 length is 17 residues. CDR1 and CDR2 (germline): MGHRA, YSYEKL.

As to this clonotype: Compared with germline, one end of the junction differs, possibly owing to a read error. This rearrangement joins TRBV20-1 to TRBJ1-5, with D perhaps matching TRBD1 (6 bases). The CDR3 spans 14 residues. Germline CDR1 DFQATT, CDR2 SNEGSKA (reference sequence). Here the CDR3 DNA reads TGCAGTGCTAGGTCAGGGGAGGGCGTTCAGCCCCAACATTTT. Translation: CSARSGEGVQPQHF.

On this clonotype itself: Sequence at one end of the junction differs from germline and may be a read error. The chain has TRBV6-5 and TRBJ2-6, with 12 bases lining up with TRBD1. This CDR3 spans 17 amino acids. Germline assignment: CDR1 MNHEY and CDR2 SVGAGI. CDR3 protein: CASSSGTGGSGANVLTF. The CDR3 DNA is TGTGCCAGCAGTTCCGGGACAGGGGGCTCCGGGGCTAACGTCCTGACTTTC.

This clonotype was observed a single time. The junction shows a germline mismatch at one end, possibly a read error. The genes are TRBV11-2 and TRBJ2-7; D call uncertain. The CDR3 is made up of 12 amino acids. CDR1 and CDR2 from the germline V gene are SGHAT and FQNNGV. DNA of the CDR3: TGTGCCATCAGCTTAGTCTTACACGAGCAATACTTC. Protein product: CAISLVLHEQYF.

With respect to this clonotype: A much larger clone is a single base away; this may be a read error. CDR3 loop: CASSLTCAQYF. The DNA of the CDR3 is TGTGCCAGCAGTTTAACCTGTGCGCAGTATTTT. The chain uses TRBV12-3 or TRBV12-4 and TRBJ2-3; no definite D call. This CDR3 has 11 amino acids. V lost 2 bases to trimming and J lost 10 bases, with 7 bases between them.

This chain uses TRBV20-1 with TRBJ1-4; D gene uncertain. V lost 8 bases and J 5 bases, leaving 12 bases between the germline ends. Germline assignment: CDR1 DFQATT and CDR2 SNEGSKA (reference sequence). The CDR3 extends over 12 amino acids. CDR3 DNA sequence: TGCAGTACTACAGAGACAAATGAAAAACTGTTTTTT. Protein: CSTTETNEKLFF.

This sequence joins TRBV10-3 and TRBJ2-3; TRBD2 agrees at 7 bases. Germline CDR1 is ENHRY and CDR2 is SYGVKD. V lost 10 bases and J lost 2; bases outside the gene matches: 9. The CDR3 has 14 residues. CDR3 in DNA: TGTGCCACCAGACCGGGACTAAACACAGATACGCAGTATTTT. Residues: CATRPGLNTDTQYF.

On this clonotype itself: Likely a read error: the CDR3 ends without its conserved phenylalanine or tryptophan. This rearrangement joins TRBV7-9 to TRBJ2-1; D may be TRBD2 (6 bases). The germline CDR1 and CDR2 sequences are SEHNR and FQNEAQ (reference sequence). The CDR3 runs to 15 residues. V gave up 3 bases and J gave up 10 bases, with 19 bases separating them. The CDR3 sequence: CASSFMPKEGGEQFL. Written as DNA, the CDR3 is TGTGCCAGCAGCTTTATGCCGAAGGAGGGTGGGGAGCAGTTCTTG.